One sample yielded the 30 T cell receptor beta chains listed below, sequenced in a study of cytomegalovirus exposure and HLA in healthy donors (dated by TCRdb to the late 2010s). Receptor amplification or capture employed the immunoSEQ multiplex PCR assay. TCRdb took over this immuneACCESS table, retaining in-frame rearrangements with V and J assigned. Such tables are incomplete; in checked studies, under half of the missing clones stem from an unresolved V gene, and the remainder is unexplained. The sample table contains over 130,000 clones; only one count was recorded for about 87% of them. Approximately 10% of the sample belongs to the ten largest clones. Sequencing was carried out using PBMCs. The receptors here all came from a man aged 18 to 29 in good health and CMV-seropositive.

The chain combines TRBV27 with TRBJ2-7; 8 positions match TRBD2. Germline CDR1 MNHEY, CDR2 SMNVEV (reference sequence). There are 15 residues in the CDR3. Trimming cost V 0 bases and J 3 bases; bases outside gene matches: 4. CDR3 nucleotides: TGTGCCAGCAGTTTATCGAGCGGGAGTGGCTACGAGCAGTACTTC. Translated: CASSLSSGSGYEQYF.

In DNA form, the CDR3 reads TGTGCCAGCAGGGGCTGGGGGGGAGGCAATCAGCCCCAGCATTTT. It yields the protein CASRGWGGGNQPQHF. The chain links TRBV2 to TRBJ1-5, with D possibly TRBD1 on 5 matching bases. Trimming took 6 bases from V and 2 from J, leaving 14 bases between them. The CDR3 is made up of 15 amino acids. The germline gives CDR1 SNHLY, CDR2 FYNNEI.

The chain uses TRBV6-5 and TRBJ2-7; the match to TRBD1 covers 7 bases. Germline CDR1 reads MNHEY; CDR2 reads SVGAGI. J gave up 3 bases and V 5 bases, and 10 bases lay outside the gene matches. The CDR3 sequence is 15 residues long. As DNA, the CDR3 is TGTGCCAGCAGTCCTCACCGGACAGGTCGCTACGAGCAGTACTTC. It specifies CASSPHRTGRYEQYF.

The V call is TRBV6-6, the J call TRBJ1-1, with D possibly being TRBD1 (5 bases). The CDR3 consists of 16 residues. The V and J ends lost 2 bases and 5 bases respectively, with 18 bases between them. Germline loops: CDR1 MNHNY, CDR2 SVGAGI (reference sequence). In DNA, the CDR3 is TGTGCCAGCAGTTACGCTCAACCTCAACGGGGGACTGAAGCTTTCTTT. It yields the protein CASSYAQPQRGTEAFF.

The chain uses TRBV5-1 and TRBJ1-2, with 8 nucleotides matching TRBD1. Germline V gene lookup returns CDR1 SGHRS and CDR2 YFSETQ. V lost 1 base, J lost 6 bases, and 2 bases stayed unmatched. This CDR3 is built from 13 residues. The CDR3 here is CASSLQGANGYTF. CDR3 coding DNA: TGCGCCAGCAGCTTGCAGGGGGCCAATGGCTACACCTTC.

The J gene is TRBJ2-2, the V gene TRBV2; the match to TRBD1 covers 8 bases. CDR1 is SNHLY, CDR2 FYNNEI, per germline. V trimming: 5 bases; J trimming: 5 bases; junction bases outside the gene matches: 4. The CDR3 is 14 amino acids. The CDR3 DNA is TGTGCCAGCAGTTTCCAGGGGGCGACCGGGGAGCTGTTTTTT. Encoded protein: CASSFQGATGELFF.

The rearrangement joins TRBV4-1 to TRBJ2-5; D is unresolved. With 4 bases removed from V and 4 bases from J, the gap between germline ends came to 10 bases. In germline, CDR1 is MGHRA, CDR2 YSYEKL. The CDR3 covers 13 residues. The CDR3 reads CASSLRPGETQYF. Written as DNA, the CDR3 is TGCGCCAGCAGCCTCAGGCCTGGAGAGACCCAGTACTTC.

This clone has just one count. V gene TRBV4-2 combines with J gene TRBJ2-2; 8 positions agree with TRBD2. Germline CDR1 is LGHNA and CDR2 is YNFKEQ. This CDR3 spans 17 amino acids. V lost 2 bases and J lost 0; bases outside the gene matches: 5. The CDR3, as DNA: TGTGCCAGCAGCCAAATAGCGGGACAAACGAACACCGGGGAGCTGTTTTTT. This sequence encodes CASSQIAGQTNTGELFF.

Only a few counts were recorded for this clone. The gene calls are TRBV19 and TRBJ1-2; TRBD1 might be the D (6 bases). The germline V and J ends were trimmed by 7 bases and 1 base, with 19 bases remaining between them. The CDR3 is made up of 16 amino acids. Germline V gene lookup returns CDR1 LNHDA and CDR2 SQIVND (reference sequence). CDR3 DNA sequence: TGTGCCAGTACCCGGACAGATTTAAATTTTAACTATGGCTACACCTTC. Its protein product is CASTRTDLNFNYGYTF.

The chain has TRBV27 and TRBJ2-1; tentatively, D is TRBD2 (5 bases). Per germline, CDR1 MNHEY and CDR2 SMNVEV (reference sequence). V was cut by 5 bases and J by 3 bases, with 14 bases left in between. The CDR3 covers 15 residues. As DNA, the CDR3 is TGTGCCAGCAGTACCGGGGTTGAGGGCTACAATGAGCAGTTCTTC. Translating gives CASSTGVEGYNEQFF.

The table lists this clone with a count of one. The J gene is TRBJ1-2, the V gene TRBV10-3; D not certain. The CDR3 has 15 amino acids. The V gene's germline CDR1 is ENHRY and CDR2 SYGVKD. Between the trimmed V and J ends, which lost 4 bases and 4 bases, there was a span of 16 bases. The CDR3 sequence is CAISAWTGGSYGYTF. DNA of the CDR3: TGTGCCATCAGTGCGTGGACGGGAGGGAGCTATGGCTACACCTTC.

This chain uses TRBV30 with TRBJ2-2, with 7 bases aligning to TRBD1. The CDR3 consists of 14 residues. The germline gives CDR1 GTSNPN, CDR2 SVGIG (reference sequence). The V segment lost 4 bases and the J segment 7 bases; nucleotides outside the gene matches: 9. CDR3 loop: CAWTPGQAIGELFF. DNA for the CDR3: TGTGCCTGGACCCCAGGACAGGCTATCGGGGAGCTGTTTTTT.

The chain has TRBV7-2 and TRBJ2-7; D gene ambiguous. This CDR3 is 13 amino acids long. Germline V gene data show CDR1 as SGHTA and CDR2 as FQGNSA. V lost 3 bases to trimming and J lost 3 bases, with 9 bases between them. This CDR3 reads CASSFGSGYEQYF. CDR3 bases: TGTGCCAGCAGCTTTGGCAGTGGCTACGAGCAGTACTTC.

CDR3 DNA: TGTGCCAGCAGCCCGGGGGCGGCGGGGGCCAATGAGCAGTTCTTC. The encoded protein is CASSPGAAGANEQFF. The chain recombines TRBV9 with TRBJ2-1; D is perhaps TRBD2 (7 bases). Germline loops: CDR1 SGDLS, CDR2 YYNGEE. The CDR3 is made up of 15 amino acids. Trimming removed 4 bases from V and 6 bases from J, with 17 bases in between.

This chain connects TRBV10-2 to TRBJ2-3; unclear D gene. Germline-derived CDR1 and CDR2 are WSHSY and SAAADI. The CDR3 runs 14 residues. Trimming shortened V by 4 bases and J by 0 bases, and 8 bases separated the two germline ends. The CDR3 spells CASSVTLSTDTQYF. The CDR3 DNA reads as TGCGCCAGCAGTGTGACTTTGAGCACAGATACGCAGTATTTT.

The V gene is TRBV6-6, the J gene TRBJ2-1; D is possibly TRBD1 (6 bases). Per the germline V gene, CDR1 is MNHNY and CDR2 is SVGAGI (reference sequence). The CDR3 loop spans 15 amino acids. Trimming shortened V by 8 bases and J by 4 bases, and 18 bases separated the two germline ends. The CDR3 sequence is CASGPPRGRYNEQFF. The CDR3 nucleotides are TGTGCCAGCGGACCCCCCAGGGGCCGATACAATGAGCAGTTCTTC.

The chain has TRBV6-5 and TRBJ2-7; TRBD1 might be the D (5 bases). The germline V and J ends were trimmed by 2 bases and 5 bases, with 7 bases remaining between them. Germline V gives CDR1 MNHEY, CDR2 SVGAGI. The CDR3 is 12 residues long. The CDR3 coding sequence is TGTGCCAGCAGTTACGGGGCGAACGAGCAGTACTTC. This sequence encodes CASSYGANEQYF.

V usage is TRBV6-5 and J usage is TRBJ1-2, with a possible D match to TRBD1 (5 bases). From germline, CDR1 is MNHEY and CDR2 SVGAGI. Trimming stripped 7 bases from V and 4 bases from J, with 16 bases between. The CDR3 has 14 residues. The CDR3 bases are TGTGCCAGCAAAGGGGCCGCCACCCCCTATGGCTACACCTTC. It codes for CASKGAATPYGYTF.

The V and J genes are TRBV29-1 and TRBJ2-7; D possibly corresponds to TRBD1 (7 bases). Trimming removed 4 bases at V and 5 bases at J, with 21 bases between. Germline loops: CDR1 SQVTM, CDR2 ANQGSEA. The CDR3 is 15 residues long. The CDR3 sequence is CSVAFLRGEQDEQYF. The CDR3 DNA sequence: TGCAGCGTTGCTTTCCTCAGGGGGGAGCAGGACGAGCAGTACTTC.

This rearrangement joins TRBV11-2 to TRBJ2-1; perhaps TRBD2 as D (7 bases). CDR1 and CDR2 from the germline V gene are SGHAT and FQNNGV. This CDR3 spans 13 amino acids. V was clipped by 0 bases and J by 12 bases, with 12 bases between them. This chain's CDR3 is CASSLDRRGGQFF. CDR3 nucleotide sequence: TGTGCCAGCAGCTTAGATCGGAGGGGGGGGCAGTTCTTC.

This rearrangement joins TRBV15 to TRBJ2-1, with D maybe TRBD2 (6 bases). This CDR3 is 15 amino acids long. Germline lookup yields CDR1 LNHNV and CDR2 YYDKDF (reference sequence). The ends were cut back, 1 base at V and 6 bases at J, with 13 bases in the middle. The CDR3 DNA is TGTGCCACCAGCAGAGTAGTAGCGGCCCGCAATGAGCAGTTCTTC. Translation: CATSRVVAARNEQFF.

This clone was counted a single time. J is TRBJ2-7 and V is TRBV6-5; the D gene is possibly TRBD1 (6 bases). Germline CDR1 MNHEY, CDR2 SVGAGI. The CDR3 has 14 residues. The V gene lost 6 bases and the J gene lost 6 bases, with 18 bases spanning the gap. The CDR3 DNA follows: TGTGCCAGCAGCGACCGGGACACCGGTGGCGAGCAGTACTTC. Translating gives CASSDRDTGGEQYF.

J is TRBJ2-1 and V is TRBV6-6; 8 bases map to TRBD1. After removal of 4 bases from V and 7 bases from J, the junction contained 6 bases not matched to a gene. The CDR3 totals 14 residues. Germline V gives CDR1 MNHNY, CDR2 SVGAGI (reference sequence). In DNA, the CDR3 is TGTGCCAGCAGTTTGTCAGGGGGCTTTAATGAGCAGTTCTTC. Translated, it gives CASSLSGGFNEQFF.

The J gene is TRBJ1-2, the V gene TRBV29-1; tentative D call: TRBD1 (6 bases). Germline-derived CDR1 and CDR2 are SQVTM and ANQGSEA. The CDR3 totals 16 residues. V lost 4 bases and J lost 0, with 18 bases in between. CDR3 sequence: CSVAGALGQPNYGYTF. In nucleotides, the CDR3 is TGCAGCGTTGCTGGCGCCCTAGGACAGCCTAACTATGGCTACACCTTC.

This chain joins TRBV27 and TRBJ2-5; 8 bases are shared with TRBD2. Germline values: CDR1 MNHEY, CDR2 SMNVEV (reference sequence). V was clipped by 6 bases and J by 5 bases; unmatched bases: 11. The CDR3 is 15 residues long. This chain's CDR3 is CASRRVAGRSETQYF. CDR3 DNA: TGTGCCAGCAGGCGCGTAGCGGGACGCAGCGAGACCCAGTACTTC.

The V gene is TRBV19, the J gene TRBJ1-4, with D maybe TRBD1 (5 bases). This CDR3 region has 16 residues. Trimming took 4 bases from V and 9 from J, leaving 21 bases between them. Germline-derived CDR1 and CDR2 are LNHDA and SQIVND (reference sequence). CDR3 DNA: TGTGCCAGTAGTAACCCCCTGGCGGGGGAGGTTCAAAAACTGTTTTTT. It yields the protein CASSNPLAGEVQKLFF. The full variable domain, in which reference TRBV19 and TRBJ1-4 provide the parts outside the CDR3, is DGGITQSPKYLFRKEGQNVTLSCEQNLNHDAMYWYRQDPGQGLRLIYYSQIVNDFQKGDIAEGYSVSREKKESFPLTVTSAQKNPTAFYLCASSNPLAGEVQKLFFGSGTQLSVL.

The chain couples TRBV9 to TRBJ1-5, with a weak D call TRBD1 (6 bases). The CDR3 contains 14 residues. V was cut by 0 bases and J by 3 bases, with 7 bases left in between. Germline V CDR1 and CDR2: SGDLS, YYNGEE. The CDR3 here is CASSVGTDNQPQHF. Here the CDR3 DNA reads TGTGCCAGCAGCGTAGGGACAGACAATCAGCCCCAGCATTTT.

J is TRBJ1-5 and V is TRBV9, with D tentatively TRBD1 (5 bases). The length of the CDR3 is 15 residues. Looked up from germline, CDR1 is SGDLS and CDR2 is YYNGEE. Trimming removed 2 bases at V and 3 bases at J, with 12 bases between. Written as DNA, the CDR3 is TGTGCCAGCAGCGTCGGGGGTTCTATCAATCAGCCCCAGCATTTT. It translates to CASSVGGSINQPQHF.

A single count supports this clone. The chain has TRBV11-3 and TRBJ2-1, with TRBD1 identical over 7 bases. Germline CDR1 is SGHNT and CDR2 is YENEEA. With 5 bases clipped from V and 7 bases from J, the junction kept 11 bases outside the gene matches. The CDR3 runs 15 residues. CDR3 in amino acids: CASSQGQRLWNEQFF. The CDR3 DNA reads as TGTGCCAGCAGCCAGGGACAGCGGCTGTGGAATGAGCAGTTCTTC.

The rearrangement uses TRBV15 and TRBJ1-2; D unresolved. Germline V gene lookup returns CDR1 LNHNV and CDR2 YYDKDF (reference sequence). This CDR3 contains 14 residues. V was shortened by 1 base and J by 0 bases, with 6 bases between the two germline ends. This CDR3 is CATSRGEANYGYTF. As DNA, the CDR3 is TGTGCCACCAGCAGAGGAGAGGCTAACTATGGCTACACCTTC.